The clone carrying this T cell receptor beta chain has just a few counts. No antigen is known for it. TCRdb called the 5' RACE reads again in MiXCR, with one record for every CDR3 protein. The profile covers approximately 84,000 distinct CDR3 sequences, with less than 15% appearing a single time and roughly 6% taken by the ten largest. V was pared by 7 bases and J by 6 bases, with 13 bases between. Germline values: CDR1 MDHEN, CDR2 SYDVKM. The CDR3 sequence is 13 residues long. The data are from a study of early T cells in non-severe SARS-CoV-2 infection. Whole-study results and caveats: Clonotype matching in VDJdb favored anti-spike CD8 responses and did not capture private and CD4 specificities.

The sequence derives from an adult who was a healthcare worker with PCR-confirmed SARS-CoV-2 infection or an uninfected control (not recorded which). The specimen sequenced was whole blood. This chain joins TRBV28 and TRBJ2-1; maybe TRBD2 (7 bases). The CDR3 nucleotides read TGTGCCAGCACCCTGGGGGGGGCCAATGAGCAGTTCTTC. It yields the protein CASTLGGANEQFF.